This T cell receptor beta chain was sequenced during a study of T cells in Graves' hyperthyroidism and ophthalmopathy. General study findings and limits: Blood also held most thyroid clonotypes expanded beyond 0.001. From stable hyperthyroidism, ophthalmopathy was set apart by a 13 V-J model.

The source material, RNA transcripts, was used to amplify TCR beta CDR3 regions. First-round RT-PCR targeting the TCR CDR3 was performed with the HTBI primer set. One entry per CDR3 protein, called by TCRdb with MiXCR from the multiplex PCR reads. This sample yields around 540,000 distinct CDR3 sequences, of which about 43% are seen a single time; 8.2% belongs to the top ten. Germline V gene sequence: CDR1 SEHNR, CDR2 FQNEAQ (reference sequence). Trimming left V 2 bases short and J 2 bases short, with 12 bases between. The length of the CDR3 is 15 residues. For this clonotype: As yet, its antigen is unknown.

Disease duration under 2 months; hyperthyroidism patients were aged 18 to 65. Uncontrolled infection, other autoimmune disease, pregnancy or lactation barred patients from enrollment. This receptor was taken from a woman aged 18-35 years with Graves' hyperthyroidism. Sequenced: peripheral blood or thyroid tissue (not recorded which). The chain couples TRBV7-9 to TRBJ2-5; D is ambiguous. CDR3 coding DNA: TGTGCCAGCAGCTTATTGGCCCTGGGGCAAGAGACCCAGTACTTC. Translated, it gives CASSLLALGQETQYF. The complete variable domain, with remaining parts taken from reference TRBV7-9 and TRBJ2-5, reads DTGVSQNPRHKITKRGQNVTFRCDPISEHNRLYWYRQTLGQGPEFLTYFQNEAQLEKSRLLSDRFSAERPKGSFSTLEIQRTEQGDSAMYLCASSLLALGQETQYFGPGTRLLVL.